This record concerns one T cell receptor beta chain sequence. The data were obtained in a study of CD8 T cells in Susac syndrome. Germline CDR1 reads MNHEY; CDR2 reads SVGEGT. The CDR3 is 14 residues long. With 5 bases removed from V and 0 bases from J, the gap between germline ends came to 10 bases. Random hexamers were used to reverse transcribe the RNA input (roughly 0.5 to 1 ug). TCRdb ran MiXCR on the immunoSEQ multiplex PCR reads and lists one entry per CDR3 protein. This table holds around 160,000 distinct CDR3 sequences, approximately 94% found once. The chain couples TRBV6-2 or TRBV6-3 to TRBJ1-1; D gene ambiguous. Sequencing input: CD4+ T cells from PBMCs. This TCR came from a human donor with multiple sclerosis. The CDR3 region has the DNA TGTGCCAGCAGTAACAGAATCATGAACACTGAAGCTTTCTTT. Its translation: CASSNRIMNTEAFF.